This T cell receptor (beta chain) was profiled in a study of cytomegalovirus exposure and HLA in healthy donors. Study-wide context: The same platform used for the 650 to 850 first-cohort repertoires was also used for the 95 to 150 validation repertoires, as a later analysis reported. Broader study findings: In vitro, a few CMV-associated chains proved specific for CMV antigens. Associated with cytomegalovirus, according to the listing, were some 180 TCR beta chains. It was reported that the classifier diagnosed cytomegalovirus status with high specificity and sensitivity in both the original and validation cohorts.

The data were produced by immunoSEQ multiplex PCR, yet TCRdb's version contains in-frame clones alone and is incomplete. This sample has over 200,000 clones; almost 90% occur once, and the top ten carry around 3%. A remark on this clone: Its matching antigen is unknown.

With 4 bases removed from V and 0 bases from J, the gap between germline ends came to 14 bases. Germline CDR1 is SGHDT and CDR2 is YYEEEE. The CDR3 spans 17 residues. The sequenced sample consisted of PBMCs. V is TRBV5-6 and J is TRBJ2-6, with D possibly being TRBD1 (6 bases). This receptor was identified in a woman aged 18 to 35 in good health and CMV-seronegative. The CDR3 coding sequence is TGTGCCAGCAGCGGGGTCAGGGGTGTCTCTGGGGCCAACGTCCTGACTTTC. Protein: CASSGVRGVSGANVLTF. Together with reference TRBV5-6 and TRBJ2-6, the CDR3 gives the full variable domain: DAGVTQSPTHLIKTRGQQVTLRCSPKSGHDTVSWYQQALGQGPQFIFQYYEEEERQRGNFPDRFSGHQFPNYSSELNVNALLLGDSALYLCASSGVRGVSGANVLTFGAGSRLTVL.